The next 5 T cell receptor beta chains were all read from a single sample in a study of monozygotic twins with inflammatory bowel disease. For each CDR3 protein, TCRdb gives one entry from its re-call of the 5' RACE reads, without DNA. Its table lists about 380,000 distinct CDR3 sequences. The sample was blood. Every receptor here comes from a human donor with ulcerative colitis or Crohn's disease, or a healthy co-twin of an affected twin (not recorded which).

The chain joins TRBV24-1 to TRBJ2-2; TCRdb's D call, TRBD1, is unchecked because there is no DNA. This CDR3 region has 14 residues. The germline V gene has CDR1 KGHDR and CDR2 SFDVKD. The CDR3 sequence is CATSDSRGAGELFF.

The CDR3 is CASTKRGGLNTEAFF. This chain uses TRBV12-3 or TRBV12-4 with TRBJ1-1; the D gene TCRdb calls, TRBD1, cannot be checked with no DNA. The CDR3 is 15 amino acids.

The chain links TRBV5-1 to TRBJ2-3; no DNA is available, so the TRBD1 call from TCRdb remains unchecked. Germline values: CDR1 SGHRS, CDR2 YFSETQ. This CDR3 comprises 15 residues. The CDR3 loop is CASSPERGPTDTQYF.

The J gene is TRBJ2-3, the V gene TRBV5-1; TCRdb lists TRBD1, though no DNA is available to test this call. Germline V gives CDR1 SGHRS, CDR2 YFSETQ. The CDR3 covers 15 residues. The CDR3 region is CASSWTGGFTDTQYF. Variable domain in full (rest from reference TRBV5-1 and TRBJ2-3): KAGVTQTPRYLIKTRGQQVTLSCSPISGHRSVSWYQQTPGQGLQFLFEYFSETQRNKGNFPGRFSGRQFSNSRSEMNVSTLELGDSALYLCASSWTGGFTDTQYFGPGTRLTVL.

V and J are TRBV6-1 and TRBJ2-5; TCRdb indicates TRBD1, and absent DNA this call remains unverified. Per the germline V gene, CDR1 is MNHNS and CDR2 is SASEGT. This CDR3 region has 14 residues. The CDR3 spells CASSIQGWQETQYF.